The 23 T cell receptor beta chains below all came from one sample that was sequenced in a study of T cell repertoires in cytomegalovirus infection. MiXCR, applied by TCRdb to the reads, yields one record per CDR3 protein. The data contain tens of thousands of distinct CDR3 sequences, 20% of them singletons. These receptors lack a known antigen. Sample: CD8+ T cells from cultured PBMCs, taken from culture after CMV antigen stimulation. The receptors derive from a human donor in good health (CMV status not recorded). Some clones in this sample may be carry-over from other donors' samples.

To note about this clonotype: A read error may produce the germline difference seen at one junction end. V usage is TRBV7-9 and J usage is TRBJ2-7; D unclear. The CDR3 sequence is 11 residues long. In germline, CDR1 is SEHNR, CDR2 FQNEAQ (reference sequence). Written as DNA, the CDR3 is TGTGCCAGCAGCTCCTCCAACGAGCAGTACTTC. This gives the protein CASSSSNEQYF.

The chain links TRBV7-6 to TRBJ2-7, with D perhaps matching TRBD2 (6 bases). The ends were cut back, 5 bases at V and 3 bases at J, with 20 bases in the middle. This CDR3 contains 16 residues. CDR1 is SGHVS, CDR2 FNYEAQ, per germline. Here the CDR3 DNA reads TGTGCCAGCAGCCGCGGCGGGGACCTAGAATACTACGAGCAGTACTTC. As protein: CASSRGGDLEYYEQYF.

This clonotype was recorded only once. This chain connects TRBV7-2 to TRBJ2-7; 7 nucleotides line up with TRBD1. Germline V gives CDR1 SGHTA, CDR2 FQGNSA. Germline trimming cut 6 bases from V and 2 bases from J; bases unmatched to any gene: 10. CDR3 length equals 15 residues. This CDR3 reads CASSHTGTEAYEQYF. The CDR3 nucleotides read TGTGCCAGCAGTCACACCGGGACAGAGGCCTACGAGCAGTACTTC.

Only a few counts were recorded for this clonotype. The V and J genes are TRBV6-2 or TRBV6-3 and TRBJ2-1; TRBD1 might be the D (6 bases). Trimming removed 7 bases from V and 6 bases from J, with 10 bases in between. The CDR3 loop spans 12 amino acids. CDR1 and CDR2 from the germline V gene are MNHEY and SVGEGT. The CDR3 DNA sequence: TGTGCCAGCATGAGAGGGGGCAATGAGCAGTTCTTC. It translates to CASMRGGNEQFF.

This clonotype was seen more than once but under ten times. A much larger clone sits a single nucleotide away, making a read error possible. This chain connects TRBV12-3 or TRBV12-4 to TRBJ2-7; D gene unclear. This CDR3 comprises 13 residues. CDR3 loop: CASSSTSPAERYF. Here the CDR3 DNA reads TGTGCCAGCAGTTCTACGTCTCCTGCCGAGCGGTACTTC.

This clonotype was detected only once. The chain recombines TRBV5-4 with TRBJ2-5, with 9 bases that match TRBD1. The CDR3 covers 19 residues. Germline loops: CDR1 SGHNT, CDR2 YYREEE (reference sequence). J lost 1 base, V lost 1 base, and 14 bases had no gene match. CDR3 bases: TGTGCCAGCAGCTTGTTCCCGGGACAGGGCATCACCAGCCAAGAGACCCAGTACTTC. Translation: CASSLFPGQGITSQETQYF.

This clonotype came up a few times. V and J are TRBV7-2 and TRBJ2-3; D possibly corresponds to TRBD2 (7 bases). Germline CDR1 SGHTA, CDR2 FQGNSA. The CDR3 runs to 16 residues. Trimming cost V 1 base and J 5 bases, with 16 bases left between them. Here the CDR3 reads CASSLVGGGYLDTQYF. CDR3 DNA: TGTGCCAGCAGCTTAGTTGGCGGGGGCTACTTAGATACGCAGTATTTT.

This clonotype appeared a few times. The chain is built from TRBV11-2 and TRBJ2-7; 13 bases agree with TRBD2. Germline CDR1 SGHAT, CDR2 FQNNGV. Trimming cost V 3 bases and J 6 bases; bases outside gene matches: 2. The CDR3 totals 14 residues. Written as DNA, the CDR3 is TGTGCCAGCAGCTTCGGGACTAGCGGGGCCGAGCAGTACTTC. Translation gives CASSFGTSGAEQYF.

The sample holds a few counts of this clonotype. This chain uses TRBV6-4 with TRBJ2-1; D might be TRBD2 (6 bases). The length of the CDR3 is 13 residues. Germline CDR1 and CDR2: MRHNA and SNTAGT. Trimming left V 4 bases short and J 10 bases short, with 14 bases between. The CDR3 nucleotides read TGTGCCAGCAGTGTAGGGTCCGGGGGAGAGCAGTTCTTC. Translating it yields CASSVGSGGEQFF.

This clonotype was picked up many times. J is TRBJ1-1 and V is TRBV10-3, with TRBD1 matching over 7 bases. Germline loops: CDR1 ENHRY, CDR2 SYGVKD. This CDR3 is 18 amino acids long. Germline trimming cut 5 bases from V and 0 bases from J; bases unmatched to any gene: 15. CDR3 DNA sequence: TGTGCCATCAGTCCGCGTGCGGGCAGGGGGGCTATGAACACTGAAGCTTTCTTT. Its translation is CAISPRAGRGAMNTEAFF.

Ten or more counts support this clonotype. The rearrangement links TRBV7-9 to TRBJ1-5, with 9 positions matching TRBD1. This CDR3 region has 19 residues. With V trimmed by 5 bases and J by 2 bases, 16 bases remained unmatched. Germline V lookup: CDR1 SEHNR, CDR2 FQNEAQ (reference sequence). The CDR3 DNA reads TGTGCCAGCAGCCGTTCCGGGACAGGGCCGTCGAATCGCAATCAGCCCCAGCATTTT. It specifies CASSRSGTGPSNRNQPQHF. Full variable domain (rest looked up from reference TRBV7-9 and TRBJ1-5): DTGVSQNPRHKITKRGQNVTFRCDPISEHNRLYWYRQTLGQGPEFLTYFQNEAQLEKSRLLSDRFSAERPKGSFSTLEIQRTEQGDSAMYLCASSRSGTGPSNRNQPQHFGDGTRLSIL.

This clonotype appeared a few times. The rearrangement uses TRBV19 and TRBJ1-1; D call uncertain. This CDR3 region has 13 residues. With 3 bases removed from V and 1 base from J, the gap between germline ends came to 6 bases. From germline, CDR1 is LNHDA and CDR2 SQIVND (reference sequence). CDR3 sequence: CASSIWKNTEAFF. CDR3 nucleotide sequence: TGTGCCAGTAGTATCTGGAAGAACACTGAAGCTTTCTTT.

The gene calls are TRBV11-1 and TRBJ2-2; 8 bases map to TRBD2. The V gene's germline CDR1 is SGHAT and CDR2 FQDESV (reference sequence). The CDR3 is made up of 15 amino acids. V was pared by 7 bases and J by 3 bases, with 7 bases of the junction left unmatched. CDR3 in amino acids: CASTTEAGDTGELFF. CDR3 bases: TGTGCCAGCACCACCGAAGCGGGAGACACCGGGGAGCTGTTTTTT.

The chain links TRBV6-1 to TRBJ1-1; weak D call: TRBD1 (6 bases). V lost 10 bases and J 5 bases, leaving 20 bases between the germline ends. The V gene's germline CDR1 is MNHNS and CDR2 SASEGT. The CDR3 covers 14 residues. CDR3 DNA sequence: TGTGCCACCCCAAGAGAGGGGGTCGTGACTGAAGCTTTCTTT. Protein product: CATPREGVVTEAFF.

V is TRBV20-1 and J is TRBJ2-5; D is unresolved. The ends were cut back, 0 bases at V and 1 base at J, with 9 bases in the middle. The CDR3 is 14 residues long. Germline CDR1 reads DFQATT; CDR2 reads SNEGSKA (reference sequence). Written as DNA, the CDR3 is TGCAGTGCTAGAGATTGGTCAGGCCAAGAGACCCAGTACTTC. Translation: CSARDWSGQETQYF.

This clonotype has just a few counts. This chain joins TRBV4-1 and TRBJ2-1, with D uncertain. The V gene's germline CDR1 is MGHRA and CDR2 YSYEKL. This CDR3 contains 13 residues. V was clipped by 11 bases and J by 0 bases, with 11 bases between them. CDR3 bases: TGCGCCTCCGCACTTCCCTCCTACAATGAGCAGTTCTTC. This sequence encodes CASALPSYNEQFF.

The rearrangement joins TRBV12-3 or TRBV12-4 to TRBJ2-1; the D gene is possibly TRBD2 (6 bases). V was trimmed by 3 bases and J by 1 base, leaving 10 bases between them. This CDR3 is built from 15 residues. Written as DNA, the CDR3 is TGTGCCAGCAGTTTCGGCGGGAATTCCTACAATGAGCAGTTCTTC. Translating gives CASSFGGNSYNEQFF.

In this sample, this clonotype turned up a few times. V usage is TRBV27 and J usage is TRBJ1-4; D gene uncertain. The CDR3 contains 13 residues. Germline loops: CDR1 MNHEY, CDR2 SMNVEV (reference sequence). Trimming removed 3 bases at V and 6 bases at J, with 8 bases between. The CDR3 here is CASSLKKDEKLFF. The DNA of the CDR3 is TGTGCCAGCAGTTTGAAAAAAGATGAAAAACTGTTTTTT.

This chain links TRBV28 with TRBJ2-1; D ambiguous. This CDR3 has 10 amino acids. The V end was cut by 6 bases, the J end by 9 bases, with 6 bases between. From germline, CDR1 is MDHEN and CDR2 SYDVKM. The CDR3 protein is CASSQAEQFF. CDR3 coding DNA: TGTGCCAGCAGCCAGGCTGAGCAGTTCTTC.

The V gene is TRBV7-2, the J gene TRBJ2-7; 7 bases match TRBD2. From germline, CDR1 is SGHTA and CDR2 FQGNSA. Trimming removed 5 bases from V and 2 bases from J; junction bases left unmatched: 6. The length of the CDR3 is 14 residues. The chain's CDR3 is CASSHGAGAYEQYF. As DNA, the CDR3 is TGTGCCAGCAGCCATGGGGCGGGAGCCTACGAGCAGTACTTC.

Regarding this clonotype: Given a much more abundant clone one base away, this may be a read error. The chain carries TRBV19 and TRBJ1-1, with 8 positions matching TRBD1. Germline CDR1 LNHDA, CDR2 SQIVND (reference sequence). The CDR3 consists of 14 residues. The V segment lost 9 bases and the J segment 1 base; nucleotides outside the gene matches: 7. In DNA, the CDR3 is TGTGCCAGCACCTGGACAGGGAAGAACACTGAAGCTTTCTTT. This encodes CASTWTGKNTEAFF.

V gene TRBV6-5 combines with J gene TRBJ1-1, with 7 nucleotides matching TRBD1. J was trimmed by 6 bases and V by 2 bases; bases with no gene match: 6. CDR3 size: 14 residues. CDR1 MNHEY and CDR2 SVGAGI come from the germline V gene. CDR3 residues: CASSYQGGQAEAFF. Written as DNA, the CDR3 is TGTGCCAGCAGTTACCAGGGGGGGCAGGCTGAAGCTTTCTTT.

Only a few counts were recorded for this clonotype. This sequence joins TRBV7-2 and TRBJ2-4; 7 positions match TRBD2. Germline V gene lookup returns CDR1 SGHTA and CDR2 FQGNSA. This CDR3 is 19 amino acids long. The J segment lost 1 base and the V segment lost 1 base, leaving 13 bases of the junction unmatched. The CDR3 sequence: CASSLGHGRPIMAKNIQYF. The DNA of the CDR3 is TGTGCCAGCAGCTTAGGTCACGGGAGGCCTATTATGGCCAAAAACATTCAGTACTTC.